Sequencing of this T cell receptor beta chain was carried out in a study of beta chain features in type 1 diabetes. The study, taken as a whole, reports: More deletions and fewer insertions at VDJ junctions were seen in type 1 diabetes patients.

The ends were cut back, 5 bases at V and 4 bases at J, with 10 bases in the middle. The germline CDR1 and CDR2 sequences are SGHDT and YYEEEE. CDR3 length: 13 residues. The isolated RNA, all of it, was reverse transcribed, so expressed TCRB transcripts were what got sequenced. Method: immunoSEQ multiplex PCR; TCRdb's copy keeps in-frame clones and lacks some. The sample holds hundreds of thousands of clones, 30% seen once. Regarding this clone: Its antigen is unidentified.

The TCR was taken from a man aged 18-30 years in good health. Sequences were obtained from naive CD4+ T cells from blood. V usage is TRBV5-6 and J usage is TRBJ2-1, with a possible D match to TRBD1 (5 bases). CDR3 residues: CASRDDRYNEQFF. Here the CDR3 DNA reads TGTGCCAGCAGGGACGACAGATACAATGAGCAGTTCTTC.